One and the same sample provided the 22 T cell receptor beta chains below, sequenced in a study of CD8+ T cells in alopecia areata. Once RNA had been extracted, it was reverse transcribed into cDNA to act as the sequencing template. TCRdb keeps only in-frame clones here, not all; method: immunoSEQ multiplex PCR. This table has 200,000 to 250,000 clones, 50% to 70% appearing once. The sample in question was CD4+ T cells sorted from blood, obtained at week 0. The receptors here all came from a human donor with alopecia areata.

This chain connects TRBV29-1 to TRBJ2-7; TRBD1 matches 10 bases. The CDR3 loop spans 15 amino acids. Trimming at V came to 7 bases and at J to 4 bases, leaving 13 bases not matched to a gene. Per the germline V gene, CDR1 is SQVTM and CDR2 is ANQGSEA. CDR3 protein: CSAFTRTGGLYEQYF. CDR3 sequence (DNA): TGCAGCGCATTCACTAGGACAGGGGGACTATACGAGCAGTACTTC.

The chain combines TRBV5-1 with TRBJ1-1, with no clear D. Looked up from germline, CDR1 is SGHRS and CDR2 is YFSETQ. With 4 bases removed from V and 5 bases from J, the gap between germline ends came to 12 bases. This CDR3 has 13 amino acids. The CDR3 sequence: CASSVGRPTEAFF. Here the CDR3 DNA reads TGCGCCAGCAGCGTGGGGAGACCGACTGAAGCTTTCTTT.

Notes on this clone: Within the sample, other DNA sequences also encode this same CDR3. The chain uses TRBV5-6 and TRBJ2-1; D is uncertain. CDR3 length: 11 residues. Germline CDR1 is SGHDT and CDR2 is YYEEEE. The V end was cut by 1 base, the J end by 9 bases, with 5 bases between. The CDR3, as DNA: TGTGCCAGCAGCTTGTCGGGTGAGCAGTTCTTC. It yields the protein CASSLSGEQFF.

This rearrangement joins TRBV5-1 to TRBJ1-3, with 7 bases matching TRBD1. The CDR3 extends over 18 amino acids. CDR1 is SGHRS and CDR2 is YFSETQ in the germline V gene. Trimming cost V 4 bases and J 0 bases; bases outside gene matches: 13. CDR3 in amino acids: CASSLGDSPGLSGNTIYF. The DNA of the CDR3 is TGCGCCAGCAGCCTTGGGGACAGTCCTGGCCTCTCTGGAAACACCATATATTTT.

V usage is TRBV30 and J usage is TRBJ1-5, with 7 bases fitting TRBD1. There are 13 residues in the CDR3. Germline CDR1 reads GTSNPN; CDR2 reads SVGIG (reference sequence). The V and J ends lost 2 bases and 7 bases, in that order; junction bases with no gene match: 5. The chain's CDR3 is CAWSLQGLQPQHF. The CDR3, as DNA: TGTGCCTGGAGTCTACAGGGGCTCCAGCCCCAGCATTTT.

This chain connects TRBV30 to TRBJ2-1, with D perhaps matching TRBD2 (5 bases). CDR1 is GTSNPN, CDR2 SVGIG, per germline (reference sequence). CDR3 length: 11 amino acids. V lost 3 bases to trimming and J lost 9 bases, with 9 bases between them. CDR3: CAWRIRGEQFF. CDR3 nucleotides: TGTGCCTGGAGGATCCGGGGTGAGCAGTTCTTC.

The chain carries TRBV18 and TRBJ2-5; D gene ambiguous. This CDR3 region has 16 residues. The V gene's germline CDR1 is KGHSH and CDR2 LQKENI. The V end lost 2 bases, the J end lost 0 bases, and 13 bases lay between the germline ends. The CDR3 nucleotides read TGTGCCAGCTCACCAAGGACGGAGACGTACCAAGAGACCCAGTACTTC. Translation: CASSPRTETYQETQYF.

This clone has only one observation. The chain couples TRBV7-9 to TRBJ1-6; no definite D call. Germline CDR1 SEHNR, CDR2 FQNEAQ (reference sequence). V was clipped by 6 bases and J by 7 bases, with 4 bases between them. This CDR3 spans 11 amino acids. In nucleotides, the CDR3 is TGTGCCAGCAGTTCCAATTCACCCCTCCACTTT. It codes for CASSSNSPLHF.

J is TRBJ2-7 and V is TRBV2, with TRBD1 matching 10 bases. J gave up 2 bases and V 4 bases, and 2 bases lay outside the gene matches. The CDR3 covers 14 residues. Germline CDR1 is SNHLY and CDR2 is FYNNEI. The CDR3 coding sequence is TGTGCCAGCAGTGGGGACAGGGGAACCTACGAGCAGTACTTC. Translation gives CASSGDRGTYEQYF.

The chain couples TRBV5-1 to TRBJ1-2; a possible D gene is TRBD1 (6 bases). The ends were cut back, 4 bases at V and 4 bases at J, with 17 bases in the middle. CDR3 length: 15 amino acids. Germline CDR1 SGHRS, CDR2 YFSETQ. In DNA form, the CDR3 reads TGCGCCAGCAGCCTCGGGGGCCCAAACCCCTATGGCTACACCTTC. Translated: CASSLGGPNPYGYTF.

The chain recombines TRBV2 with TRBJ2-7; no clear D gene. CDR1 is SNHLY, CDR2 FYNNEI, per germline. This CDR3 contains 15 residues. V gave up 3 bases and J gave up 4 bases, with 16 bases separating them. As DNA, the CDR3 is TGTGCCAGCAGTGACCCGGCCACACACCATTACGAGCAGTACTTC. It encodes CASSDPATHHYEQYF.

In this sample, this clone turned up many times. The rearrangement joins TRBV5-1 to TRBJ1-2, with D hard to call. This CDR3 is 14 amino acids long. Trimming cost V 0 bases and J 5 bases, with 11 bases left between them. CDR1 and CDR2 from the germline V gene are SGHRS and YFSETQ. CDR3 loop: CASSLEFLGYGYTF. The DNA for the CDR3 is TGCGCCAGCAGCTTGGAATTCCTGGGTTATGGCTACACCTTC.

The V and J genes are TRBV29-1 and TRBJ2-3, with D perhaps TRBD1 or TRBD2 (6 bases each). Germline V gene sequence: CDR1 SQVTM, CDR2 ANQGSEA. Trimming took 6 bases from V and 3 from J, leaving 19 bases between them. CDR3 length equals 15 residues. The CDR3 bases are TGCAGCGTGGGCCGGGAGACAGGATGGACAGATACGCAGTATTTT. Amino acid sequence: CSVGRETGWTDTQYF.

The chain carries TRBV19 and TRBJ2-6; D remains unclear. CDR3 length: 15 amino acids. Trimming pared 3 bases from V and 0 bases from J, leaving 6 bases between. In germline, CDR1 is LNHDA, CDR2 SQIVND (reference sequence). CDR3 bases: TGTGCCAGTAGTATGTCCGCCTCTGGGGCCAACGTCCTGACTTTC. This gives the protein CASSMSASGANVLTF. Full variable domain (outside the CDR3, taken from reference TRBV19 and TRBJ2-6): DGGITQSPKYLFRKEGQNVTLSCEQNLNHDAMYWYRQDPGQGLRLIYYSQIVNDFQKGDIAEGYSVSREKKESFPLTVTSAQKNPTAFYLCASSMSASGANVLTFGAGSRLTVL.

CDR3 bases: TGCAGTGCTAGGAGTGCTGCTGAGCAGTTCTTC. Translated, it gives CSARSAAEQFF. The chain joins TRBV20-1 to TRBJ2-1; D gene uncertain. V lost 3 bases, J lost 9 bases, and 9 bases lay in between. Per the germline V gene, CDR1 is DFQATT and CDR2 is SNEGSKA (reference sequence). The CDR3 spans 11 residues.

This clone has only a few counts. CDR3 sequence reads: CASSVERGTYGYTF. The DNA for the CDR3 is TGTGCCAGCAGCGTAGAACGGGGAACCTATGGCTACACCTTC. This chain links TRBV9 with TRBJ1-2; D is ambiguous. V lost 0 bases and J 4 bases, leaving 10 bases between the germline ends. Germline CDR1 is SGDLS and CDR2 is YYNGEE. The CDR3 runs to 14 residues.

The sample holds many counts of this clone. V is TRBV29-1 and J is TRBJ2-1; 7 bases match TRBD1. Trimming took 7 bases from V and 10 from J; bases not matched to a gene: 4. The CDR3 has 10 residues. Germline assignment: CDR1 SQVTM and CDR2 ANQGSEA. The CDR3 DNA is TGCAGCGGGGACAGCGGAGAGCAGTTCTTC. Translation gives CSGDSGEQFF.

This clone was seen more than once but under ten times. The chain links TRBV5-1 to TRBJ2-1; 11 bases are shared with TRBD2. Germline V gives CDR1 SGHRS, CDR2 YFSETQ. CDR3 length: 15 amino acids. V lost 3 bases to trimming and J lost 4 bases; unmatched junction nucleotides: 3. The DNA for the CDR3 is TGCGCCAGCAGCTCTGGGACTAGCGGTTACAATGAGCAGTTCTTC. Translation gives CASSSGTSGYNEQFF.

The table lists this clone with a few counts. CDR3: CASSTGQSSYNEQFF. DNA of the CDR3: TGTGCCAGTAGTACGGGACAGAGCTCCTACAATGAGCAGTTCTTC. The chain employs TRBV19 and TRBJ2-1; TRBD1 matches 7 bases. This CDR3 is 15 amino acids long. The J segment lost 0 bases and the V segment lost 4 bases, leaving 3 bases of the junction unmatched. Germline V gene lookup returns CDR1 LNHDA and CDR2 SQIVND (reference sequence).

V is TRBV5-1 and J is TRBJ1-4, with 9 bases fitting TRBD1. There are 14 residues in the CDR3. The germline gives CDR1 SGHRS, CDR2 YFSETQ. The V segment lost 4 bases and the J segment 5 bases; nucleotides outside the gene matches: 3. The CDR3: CASSRQGDNEKLFF. In DNA, the CDR3 is TGCGCCAGCAGCCGACAGGGGGACAATGAAAAACTGTTTTTT.

This chain uses TRBV30 with TRBJ2-1; no reliable D call. The CDR3 has 12 amino acids. Germline CDR1 and CDR2: GTSNPN and SVGIG (reference sequence). The V gene lost 0 bases and the J gene lost 6 bases, with 6 bases spanning the gap. CDR3 amino acids: CAWSVHPNEQFF. The DNA of the CDR3 is TGTGCCTGGAGTGTACACCCCAATGAGCAGTTCTTC. Complete variable domain (other parts from reference TRBV30 and TRBJ2-1): SQTIHQWPATLVQPVGSPLSLECTVEGTSNPNLYWYRQAAGRGLQLLFYSVGIGQISSEVPQNLSASRPQDRQFILSSKKLLLSDSGFYLCAWSVHPNEQFFGPGTRLTVL.

The gene calls are TRBV7-9 and TRBJ1-1; a weak D match, TRBD1 (6 bases). Trimming left V 3 bases short and J 0 bases short, with 8 bases between. Germline CDR1 reads SEHNR; CDR2 reads FQNEAQ (reference sequence). The CDR3 covers 14 residues. The CDR3 sequence: CASSLDRMNTEAFF. In nucleotides, the CDR3 is TGTGCCAGCAGCTTGGACAGAATGAACACTGAAGCTTTCTTT.